The rows below give T cell receptor beta chains drawn from one sample of a study of beta chain features in type 1 diabetes. Clones were read by immunoSEQ multiplex PCR, and TCRdb kept only the in-frame ones, dropping some. The table includes nearly 700,000 clones, roughly 13% detected once. The sequencing sample was made of naive CD4+ T cells from blood. These receptors originate from a man between 18 and 29 years old with type 1 diabetes. The CDR3 runs from the conserved cysteine through the conserved F or W.

V gene	J gene	CDR3 protein
TRBV15	TRBJ1-1	CATSRASLNTEAFF
TRBV29-1	TRBJ2-7	CSVGVSGILYEQYF
TRBV20-1	TRBJ1-1	CSLDRNTEAFF
TRBV6-5	TRBJ2-7	CASSFGTPTYEQYF
TRBV5-1	TRBJ1-1	CASSLGVSGQVVEGYLAFF
TRBV7-8	TRBJ2-7	CASSPSPTYEQYF
TRBV5-1	TRBJ1-1	CASSLAAVGQAEAFF
TRBV19	TRBJ1-3	CASSMRGQGANQGGNTIYF
TRBV6-5	TRBJ2-3	CASTPREGDTQYF
TRBV30	TRBJ1-2	CAWSTGNYGYTF
TRBV25-1	TRBJ1-2	CASSGFTGSGDYGYTF
TRBV7-9	TRBJ1-6	CASSPKGHPNSPLHF
TRBV28	TRBJ1-2	CASANSAGTHEGYTF
TRBV9	TRBJ1-2	CASSVANGARGGYTF
TRBV29-1	TRBJ2-5	CSVVGSGQETQYF
TRBV30	TRBJ2-5	CAWSVRTPRPQMETQYF
TRBV5-1	TRBJ2-7	CASSLGGSSYEQYF
TRBV29-1	TRBJ2-1	CSVGRSSSYNEQFF
TRBV2	TRBJ1-2	CASSEVAYTF
TRBV2	TRBJ1-6	CASSEERGWNSPLHF
TRBV7-8	TRBJ1-4	CASSRDRGNEKLFF
TRBV29-1	TRBJ2-7	CSASVGGPNSYEQYF
TRBV28	TRBJ2-6	CASSFRLGSSGANVLTF
TRBV29-1	TRBJ1-5	CSVSEGGGNQPQHF
TRBV5-1	TRBJ2-1	CASSGAGENNEQFF
TRBV5-1	TRBJ1-5	CASSKDNESNQPQHF
TRBV7-2	TRBJ1-5	CASSLGRNNQPQHF
TRBV9	TRBJ2-3	CASSVGVSSTDTQYF
TRBV4-1	TRBJ2-3	CASSRVGQGREADTQYF